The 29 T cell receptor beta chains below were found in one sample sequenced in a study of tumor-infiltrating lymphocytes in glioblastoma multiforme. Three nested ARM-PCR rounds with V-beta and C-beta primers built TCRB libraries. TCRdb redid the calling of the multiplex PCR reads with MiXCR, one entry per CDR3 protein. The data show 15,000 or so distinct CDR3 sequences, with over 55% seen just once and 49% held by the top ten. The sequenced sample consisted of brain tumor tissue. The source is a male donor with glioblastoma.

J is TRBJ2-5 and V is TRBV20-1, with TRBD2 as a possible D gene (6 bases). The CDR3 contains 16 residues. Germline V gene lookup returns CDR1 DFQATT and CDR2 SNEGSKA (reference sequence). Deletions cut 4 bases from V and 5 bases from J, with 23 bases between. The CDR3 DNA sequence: TGCAGTGCTACCGACAGCGGGTCTAAATTCGGGGAGACCCAGTACTTC. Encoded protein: CSATDSGSKFGETQYF.

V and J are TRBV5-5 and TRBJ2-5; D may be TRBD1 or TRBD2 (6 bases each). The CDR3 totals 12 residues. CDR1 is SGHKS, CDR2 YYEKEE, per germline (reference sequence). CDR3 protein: CTCSLGGETQYF. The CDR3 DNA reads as TGTACCTGCAGCCTGGGGGGCGAGACCCAGTACTTC. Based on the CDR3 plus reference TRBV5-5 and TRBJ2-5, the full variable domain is DAGVTQSPTHLIKTRGQQVTLRCSPISGHKSVSWYQQVLGQGPQFIFQYYEKEERGRGNFPDRFSARQFPNYSSELNVNALLLGDSALYLCTCSLGGETQYFGPGTRLLVL.

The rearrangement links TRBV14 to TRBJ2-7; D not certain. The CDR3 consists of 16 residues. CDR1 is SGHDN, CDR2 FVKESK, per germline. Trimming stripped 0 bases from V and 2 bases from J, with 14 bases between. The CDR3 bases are TGTGCCAGCAGCCAAGATCGATCCAGGATAGCCTACGAGCAGTACTTC. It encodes CASSQDRSRIAYEQYF.

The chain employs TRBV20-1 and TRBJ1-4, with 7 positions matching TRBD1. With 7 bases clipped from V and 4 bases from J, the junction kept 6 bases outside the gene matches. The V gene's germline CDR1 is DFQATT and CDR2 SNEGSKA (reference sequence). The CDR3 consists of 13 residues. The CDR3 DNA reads TGCAGTGTCGGGACAGCCAGTAATGAAAAACTGTTTTTT. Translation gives CSVGTASNEKLFF.

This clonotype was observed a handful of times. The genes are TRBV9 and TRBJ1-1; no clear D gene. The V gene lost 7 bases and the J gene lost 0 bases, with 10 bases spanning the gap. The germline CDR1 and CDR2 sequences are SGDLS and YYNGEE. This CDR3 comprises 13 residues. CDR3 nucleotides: TGTGCCAGCGCGAGCGGTCTGAACACTGAAGCTTTCTTT. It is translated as CASASGLNTEAFF.

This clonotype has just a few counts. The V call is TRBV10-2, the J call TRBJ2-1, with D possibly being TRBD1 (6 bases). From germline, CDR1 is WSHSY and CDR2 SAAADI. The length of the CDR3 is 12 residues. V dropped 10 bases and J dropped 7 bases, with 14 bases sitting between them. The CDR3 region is CAISTGANEQFF. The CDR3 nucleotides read TGCGCCATCTCGACAGGTGCGAATGAGCAGTTCTTC.

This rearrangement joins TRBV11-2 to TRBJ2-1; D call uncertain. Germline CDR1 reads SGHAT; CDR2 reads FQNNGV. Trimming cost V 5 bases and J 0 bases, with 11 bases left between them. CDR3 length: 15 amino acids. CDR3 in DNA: TGTGCCAGCAGCGCCTATTCGAGCTCCTACAATGAGCAGTTCTTC. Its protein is CASSAYSSSYNEQFF.

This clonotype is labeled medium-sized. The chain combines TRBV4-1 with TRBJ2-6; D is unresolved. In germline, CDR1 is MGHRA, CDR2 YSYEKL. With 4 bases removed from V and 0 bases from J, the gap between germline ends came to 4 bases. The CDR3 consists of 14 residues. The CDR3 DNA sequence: TGCGCCAGCAGCCTCGACTCTGGGGCCAACGTCCTGACTTTC. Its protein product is CASSLDSGANVLTF.

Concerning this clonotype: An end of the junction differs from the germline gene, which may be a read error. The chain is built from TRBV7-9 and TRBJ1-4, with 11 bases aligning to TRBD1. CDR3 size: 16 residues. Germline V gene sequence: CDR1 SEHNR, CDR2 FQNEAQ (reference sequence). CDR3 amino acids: CASSQSWGTGGEKLSF. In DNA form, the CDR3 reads TGTGCCAGCAGCCAGTCATGGGGGACAGGGGGTGAAAAACTGTCTTTT.

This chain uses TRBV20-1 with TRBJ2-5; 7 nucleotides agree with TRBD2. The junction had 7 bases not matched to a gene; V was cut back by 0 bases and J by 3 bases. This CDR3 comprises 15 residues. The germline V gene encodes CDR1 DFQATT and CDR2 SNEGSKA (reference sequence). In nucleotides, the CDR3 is TGCAGTGCTAGAGATTTAGAGCTAGCGGAAGAGACCCAGTACTTC. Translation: CSARDLELAEETQYF.

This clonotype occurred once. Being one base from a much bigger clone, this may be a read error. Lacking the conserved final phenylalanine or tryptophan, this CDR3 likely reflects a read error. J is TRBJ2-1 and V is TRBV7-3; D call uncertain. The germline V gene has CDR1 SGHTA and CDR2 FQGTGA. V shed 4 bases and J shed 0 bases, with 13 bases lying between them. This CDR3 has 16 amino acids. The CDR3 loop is CASSSGPYSSYNEQFS. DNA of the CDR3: TGTGCCAGCAGCTCCGGACCCTATAGCTCCTACAATGAGCAGTTCTCC.

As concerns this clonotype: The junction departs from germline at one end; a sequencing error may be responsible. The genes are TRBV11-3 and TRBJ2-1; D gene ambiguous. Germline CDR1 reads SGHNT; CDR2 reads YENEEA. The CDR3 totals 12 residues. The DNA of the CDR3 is TGCGCCAGCAGCTTAGTTTCCTATGAGCAGTTCTTC. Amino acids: CASSLVSYEQFF.

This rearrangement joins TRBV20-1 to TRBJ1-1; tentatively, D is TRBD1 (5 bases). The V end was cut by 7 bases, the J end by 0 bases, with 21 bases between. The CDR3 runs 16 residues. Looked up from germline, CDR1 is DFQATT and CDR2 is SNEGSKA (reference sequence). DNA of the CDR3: TGCAGTGATACCAATTTGCCATGGGGGGTGAACACTGAAGCTTTCTTT. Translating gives CSDTNLPWGVNTEAFF.

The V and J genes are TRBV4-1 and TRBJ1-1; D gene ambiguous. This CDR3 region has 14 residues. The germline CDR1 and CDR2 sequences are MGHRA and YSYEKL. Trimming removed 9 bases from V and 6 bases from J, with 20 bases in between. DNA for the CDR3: TGCGCCAGTAACCACACTCATGGTGTCGCTGAAGCTTTCTTT. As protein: CASNHTHGVAEAFF.

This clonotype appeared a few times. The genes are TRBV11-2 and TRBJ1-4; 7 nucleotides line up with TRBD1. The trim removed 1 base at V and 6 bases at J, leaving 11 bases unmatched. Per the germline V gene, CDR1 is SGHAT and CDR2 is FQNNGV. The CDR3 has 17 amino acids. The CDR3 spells CASSLAGTGTADEKLFF. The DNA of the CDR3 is TGTGCCAGCAGCTTAGCTGGGACCGGGACAGCCGATGAAAAACTGTTTTTT.

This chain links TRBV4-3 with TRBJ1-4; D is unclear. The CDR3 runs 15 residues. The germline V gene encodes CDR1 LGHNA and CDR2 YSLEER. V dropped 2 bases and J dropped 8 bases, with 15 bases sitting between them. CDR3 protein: CASSQPSALGEKLFF. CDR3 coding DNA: TGCGCCAGCAGCCAACCCTCGGCATTGGGGGAAAAACTGTTTTTT.

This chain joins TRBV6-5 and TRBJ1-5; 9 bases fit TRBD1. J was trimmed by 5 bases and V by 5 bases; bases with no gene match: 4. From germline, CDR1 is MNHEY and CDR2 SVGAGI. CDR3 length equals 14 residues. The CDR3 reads CASSPGTGYQPQHF. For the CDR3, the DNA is TGTGCCAGCAGTCCTGGGACAGGGTATCAGCCCCAGCATTTT.

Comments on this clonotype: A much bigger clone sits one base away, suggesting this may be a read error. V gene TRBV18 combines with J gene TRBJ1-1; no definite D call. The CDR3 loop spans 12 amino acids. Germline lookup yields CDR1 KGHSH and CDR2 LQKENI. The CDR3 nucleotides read TGTGCCAGCTCACCAGCGGGGAACGAAGCTCTCTTT. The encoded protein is CASSPAGNEALF.

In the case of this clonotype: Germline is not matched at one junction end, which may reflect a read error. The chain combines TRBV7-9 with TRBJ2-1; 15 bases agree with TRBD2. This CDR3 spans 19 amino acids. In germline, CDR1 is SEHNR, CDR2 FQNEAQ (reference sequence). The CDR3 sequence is CASGLTPGTSGRTYNEQFF. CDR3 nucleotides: TGCGCCAGCGGCTTAACCCCCGGGACTAGCGGGAGGACCTACAATGAGCAGTTCTTC.

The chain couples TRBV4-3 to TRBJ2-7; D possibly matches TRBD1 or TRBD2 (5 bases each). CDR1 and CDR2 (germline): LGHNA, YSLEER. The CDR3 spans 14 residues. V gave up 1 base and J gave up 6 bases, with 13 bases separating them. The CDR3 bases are TGCGCCAGCAGCCAAGTTACTAGTAGGGGCGAGCAGTACTTC. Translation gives CASSQVTSRGEQYF.

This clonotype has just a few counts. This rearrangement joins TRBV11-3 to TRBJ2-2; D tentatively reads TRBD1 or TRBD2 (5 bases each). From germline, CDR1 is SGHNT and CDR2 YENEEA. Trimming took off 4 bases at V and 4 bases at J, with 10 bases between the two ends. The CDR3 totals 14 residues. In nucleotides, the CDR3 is TGTGCCAGCAGCTCGGGACCCCCCACCGGGGAGCTGTTTTTT. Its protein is CASSSGPPTGELFF.

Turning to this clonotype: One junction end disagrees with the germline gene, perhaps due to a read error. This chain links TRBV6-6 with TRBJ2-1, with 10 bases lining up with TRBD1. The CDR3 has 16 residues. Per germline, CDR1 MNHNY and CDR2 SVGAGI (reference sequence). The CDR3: CTSGPTTGGSSNKQFF. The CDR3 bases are TGTACCAGCGGTCCCACGACAGGGGGCTCGTCCAATAAGCAGTTCTTC.

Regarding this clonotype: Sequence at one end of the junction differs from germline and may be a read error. CDR3 sequence: CNASRTDTQYF. CDR3 bases: TGCAATGCTAGTCGCACAGATACGCAGTATTTT. This chain connects TRBV20-1 to TRBJ2-3; D is unresolved. The CDR3 contains 11 residues. CDR1 is DFQATT, CDR2 SNEGSKA, per germline (reference sequence).

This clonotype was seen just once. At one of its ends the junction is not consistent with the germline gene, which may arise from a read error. As DNA, the CDR3 is TGCGCCAGCAGCTTCAAGGGGGGGGATACGCAGTATTTT. It encodes CASSFKGGDTQYF. V is TRBV11-2 and J is TRBJ2-3; tentative D call: TRBD2 (7 bases). Per germline, CDR1 SGHAT and CDR2 FQNNGV. The CDR3 has 13 amino acids.

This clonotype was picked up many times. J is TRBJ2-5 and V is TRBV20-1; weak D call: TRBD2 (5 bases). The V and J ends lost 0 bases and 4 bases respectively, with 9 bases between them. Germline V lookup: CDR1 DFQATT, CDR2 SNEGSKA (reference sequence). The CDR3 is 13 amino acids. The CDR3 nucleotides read TGCAGTGCTAGAGAGTTTGGAGGAGAGACCCAGTACTTC. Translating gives CSAREFGGETQYF.

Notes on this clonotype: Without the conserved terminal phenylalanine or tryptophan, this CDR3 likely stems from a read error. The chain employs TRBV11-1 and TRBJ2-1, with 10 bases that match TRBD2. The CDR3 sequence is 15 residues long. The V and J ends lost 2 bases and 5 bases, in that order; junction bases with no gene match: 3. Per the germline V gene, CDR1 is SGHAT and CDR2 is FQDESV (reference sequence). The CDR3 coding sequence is TGTGCCAGCAGCTTACTAGCGGGAGTTCACAATGAGCAGTTCTCA. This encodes CASSLLAGVHNEQFS.

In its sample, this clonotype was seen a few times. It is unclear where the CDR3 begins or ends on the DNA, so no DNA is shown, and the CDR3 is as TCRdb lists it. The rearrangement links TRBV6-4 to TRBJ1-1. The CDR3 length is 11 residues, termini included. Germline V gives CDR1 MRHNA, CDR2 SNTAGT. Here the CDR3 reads CASILVTEAFF.

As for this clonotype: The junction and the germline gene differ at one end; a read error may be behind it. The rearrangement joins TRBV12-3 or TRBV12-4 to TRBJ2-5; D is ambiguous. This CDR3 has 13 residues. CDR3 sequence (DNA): TGTGCCAGCAGCGGCGGAGCGCGAAAGACCCAGTATTTC. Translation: CASSGGARKTQYF.

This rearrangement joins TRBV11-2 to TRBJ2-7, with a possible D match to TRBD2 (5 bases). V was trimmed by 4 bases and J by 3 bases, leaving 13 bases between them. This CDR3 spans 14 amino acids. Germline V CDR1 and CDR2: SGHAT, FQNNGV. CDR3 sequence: CASSYQGRGYEQYF. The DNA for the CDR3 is TGTGCCAGCAGCTACCAAGGACGGGGCTACGAGCAGTACTTC.